Below, 6 T cell receptor beta chains from the same sample are listed, as sequenced in a study of shared clonotypes between healthy human individuals. Clones were sequenced by immunoSEQ multiplex PCR, and TCRdb holds only the in-frame ones, with some missing. Of some 2.3 million clones listed, just over 90% are singletons. Sequencing was carried out using naive CD4+ T cells from PBMCs. As to subset: CD45RA+ positively selected. The origin of the receptors is a man between 18 and 29 years old in good health. Some clones in this sample may be carry-over from other donors' samples.

The V and J genes are TRBV5-1 and TRBJ2-5; 8 bases are a match to TRBD2. CDR1 is SGHRS, CDR2 YFSETQ, per germline. V lost 8 bases to trimming and J lost 5 bases; unmatched junction nucleotides: 11. There are 14 residues in the CDR3. The DNA for the CDR3 is TGCGCCAGTGGGGCTTCAAGCGGGAGTGAGACCCAGTACTTC. It codes for CASGASSGSETQYF.

Notes on this clone: Other nucleotide sequences from this sample produce the same CDR3. The rearrangement joins TRBV29-1 to TRBJ1-1; 7 nucleotides line up with TRBD1. V was pared by 5 bases and J by 0 bases, with 3 bases of the junction left unmatched. The V gene's germline CDR1 is SQVTM and CDR2 ANQGSEA. The CDR3 has 13 amino acids. CDR3 sequence (DNA): TGCAGCGTTCCGGGACAGTTGAACACTGAAGCTTTCTTT. It codes for CSVPGQLNTEAFF.

Concerning this clone: The same CDR3 can be traced to other DNA sequences in this sample. The chain is built from TRBV27 and TRBJ2-6; no reliable D call. Trimming took 4 bases from V and 0 from J, leaving 7 bases between them. Per the germline V gene, CDR1 is MNHEY and CDR2 is SMNVEV (reference sequence). This CDR3 is built from 15 residues. The chain's CDR3 is CASSSLSSGANVLTF. CDR3 coding DNA: TGTGCCAGCAGTTCACTAAGCTCTGGGGCCAACGTCCTGACTTTC.

This sequence joins TRBV2 and TRBJ2-7; 8 bases are shared with TRBD1. CDR1 and CDR2 (germline): SNHLY, FYNNEI. This CDR3 contains 14 residues. V shed 8 bases and J 5 bases; nucleotides not matched to a gene: 11. The CDR3 reads CASGPDRVSNEQYF. The CDR3 bases are TGTGCCAGCGGCCCGGACAGGGTTTCAAACGAGCAGTACTTC. The whole variable domain, remainder taken from reference TRBV2 and TRBJ2-7, is EPEVTQTPSHQVTQMGQEVILRCVPISNHLYFYWYRQILGQKVEFLVSFYNNEISEKSEIFDDQFSVERPDGSNFTLKIRSTKLEDSAMYFCASGPDRVSNEQYFGPGTRLTVT.

The rearrangement uses TRBV5-1 and TRBJ1-1; D may be TRBD1 (5 bases). The CDR3 spans 16 residues. Deletions cut 4 bases from V and 1 base from J, with 17 bases between. The germline V gene has CDR1 SGHRS and CDR2 YFSETQ. Written as DNA, the CDR3 is TGCGCCAGCAGCACTACAGCAACGACAGCGAACACTGAAGCTTTCTTT. Amino acids: CASSTTATTANTEAFF.

Turning to this clone: The identical CDR3 is also encoded by other nucleotide sequences in the sample. The rearrangement uses TRBV11-3 and TRBJ2-3, with TRBD2 matching 13 bases. This CDR3 is built from 17 residues. Germline lookup yields CDR1 SGHNT and CDR2 YENEEA. The trim removed 1 base at V and 1 base at J, leaving 2 bases unmatched. The CDR3 DNA sequence: TGTGCCAGCAGCTTAGGACTAGCGGGAGGAGGCACAGATACGCAGTATTTT. Its protein product is CASSLGLAGGGTDTQYF.